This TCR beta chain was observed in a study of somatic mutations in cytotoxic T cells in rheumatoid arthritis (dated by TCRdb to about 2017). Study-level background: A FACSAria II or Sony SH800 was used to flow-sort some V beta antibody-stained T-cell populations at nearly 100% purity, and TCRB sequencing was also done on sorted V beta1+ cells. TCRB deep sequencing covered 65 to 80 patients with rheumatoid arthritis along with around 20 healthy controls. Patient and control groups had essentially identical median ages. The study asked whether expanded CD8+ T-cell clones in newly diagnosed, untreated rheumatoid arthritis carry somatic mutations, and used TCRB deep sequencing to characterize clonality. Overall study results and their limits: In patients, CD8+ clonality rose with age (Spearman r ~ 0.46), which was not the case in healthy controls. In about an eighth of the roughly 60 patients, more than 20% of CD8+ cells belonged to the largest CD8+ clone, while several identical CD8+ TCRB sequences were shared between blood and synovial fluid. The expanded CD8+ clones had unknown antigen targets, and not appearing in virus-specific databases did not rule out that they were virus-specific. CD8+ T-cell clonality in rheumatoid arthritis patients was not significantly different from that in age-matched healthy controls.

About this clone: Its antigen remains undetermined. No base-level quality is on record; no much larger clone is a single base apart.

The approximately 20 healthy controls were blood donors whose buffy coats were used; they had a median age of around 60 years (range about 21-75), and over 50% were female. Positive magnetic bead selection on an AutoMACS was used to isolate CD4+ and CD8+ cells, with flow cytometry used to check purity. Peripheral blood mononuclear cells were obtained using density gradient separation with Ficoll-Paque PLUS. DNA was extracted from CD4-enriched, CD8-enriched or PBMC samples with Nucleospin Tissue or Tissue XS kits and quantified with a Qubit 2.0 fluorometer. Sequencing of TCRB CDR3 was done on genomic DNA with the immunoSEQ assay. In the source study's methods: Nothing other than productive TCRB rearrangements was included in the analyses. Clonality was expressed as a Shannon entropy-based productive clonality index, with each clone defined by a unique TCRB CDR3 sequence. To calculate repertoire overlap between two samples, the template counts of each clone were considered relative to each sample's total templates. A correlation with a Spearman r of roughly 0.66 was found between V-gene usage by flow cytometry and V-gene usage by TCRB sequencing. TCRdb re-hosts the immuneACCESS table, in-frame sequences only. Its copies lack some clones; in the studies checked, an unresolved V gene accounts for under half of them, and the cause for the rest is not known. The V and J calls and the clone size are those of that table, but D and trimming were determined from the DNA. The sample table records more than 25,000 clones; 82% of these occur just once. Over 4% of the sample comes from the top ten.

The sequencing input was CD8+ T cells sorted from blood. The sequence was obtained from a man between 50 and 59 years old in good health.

For the CDR3, the sequence is CASSVFRSSYEQYF. The DNA is TGTGCCAGCAGTGTTTTTAGGAGCTCCTACGAGCAGTACTTC. Recombination joined TRBV6-1 with TRBJ2-7, with an unclear D gene assignment. From cysteine to phenylalanine, the CDR3 is 14 amino acids long. The read is trimmed to its CDR3 DNA, 42 bases read in frame from base 1. Relative to germline, V is 4 bases shorter and J is 0 bases shorter, with 10 bases between their ends. CDR1 MNHNS and CDR2 SASEGT are derived from the germline V gene.